A single sample is the source of the 21 T cell receptor beta chains below, sequenced in a study of blood T cells in healthy people across ages. A J-beta primer mix and a sample-barcoded 5' primer were used in a second PCR of roughly 6 to 11 cycles. Each CDR3 protein is one row after TCRdb ran MiXCR on the 5' RACE reads. The data show hundreds of thousands of distinct CDR3 sequences, with roughly 35% seen just once and approximately 12% held by the top ten. Sequenced material: blood. All receptors derive from a young man in good health.

V usage is TRBV20-1 and J usage is TRBJ1-1; TRBD1 is a possible D gene (6 bases). The germline gives CDR1 DFQATT, CDR2 SNEGSKA (reference sequence). V lost 1 base, J lost 0 bases, and 15 bases lay in between. The CDR3 is 16 residues long. CDR3 residues: CSARVGAGDMNTEAFF. The CDR3, as DNA: TGCAGTGCTAGAGTAGGGGCAGGGGATATGAACACTGAAGCTTTCTTT.

The V and J genes are TRBV7-2 and TRBJ2-5; D uncertain. Germline values: CDR1 SGHTA, CDR2 FQGNSA. This CDR3 region has 13 residues. The V end was cut by 5 bases, the J end by 2 bases, with 9 bases between. The CDR3: CASSTGRQETQYF. CDR3 sequence (DNA): TGTGCCAGCAGCACCGGAAGGCAAGAGACCCAGTACTTC.

The V and J genes are TRBV12-3 or TRBV12-4 and TRBJ2-3; tentatively, D is TRBD1 (6 bases). Trimming removed 6 bases at V and 0 bases at J, with 16 bases between. The length of the CDR3 is 16 residues. The CDR3 loop reads CASSTRQVLSTDTQYF. In DNA, the CDR3 is TGTGCCAGCAGCACCCGACAGGTCCTTAGCACAGATACGCAGTATTTT.

The chain couples TRBV7-2 to TRBJ2-3; TRBD2 aligns across 13 bases. The CDR3 covers 17 residues. Germline V gene lookup returns CDR1 SGHTA and CDR2 FQGNSA. V gave up 1 base and J gave up 5 bases; unmatched junction bases: 6. CDR3 in DNA: TGTGCCAGCAGCTTAGTAACTAGCGGGGGGGCGAGAGATACGCAGTATTTT. It is translated as CASSLVTSGGARDTQYF.

The chain recombines TRBV7-2 with TRBJ1-6; D unresolved. The CDR3 loop spans 14 amino acids. The V gene's germline CDR1 is SGHTA and CDR2 FQGNSA. Trimming left V 5 bases short and J 4 bases short, with 9 bases between. The CDR3 nucleotides read TGTGCCAGCAGCCCACAGCGATATAATTCACCCCTCCACTTT. Translating gives CASSPQRYNSPLHF.

On this clonotype itself: One end of the junction is discordant with germline, which a read error may explain. CDR3 DNA sequence: TGTGCCAGCAGCCAAGCCCCTCTAGCGGGGGGCACAGATGCGCAGTATTTT. Its protein is CASSQAPLAGGTDAQYF. The chain recombines TRBV4-2 with TRBJ2-3; 11 positions agree with TRBD2. CDR3 size: 17 residues. Per germline, CDR1 LGHNA and CDR2 YNFKEQ.

This clonotype turned up a few times. The chain uses TRBV7-2 and TRBJ2-6, with D possibly being TRBD1 (6 bases). V shed 3 bases and J shed 2 bases, with 11 bases lying between them. Germline CDR1 is SGHTA and CDR2 is FQGNSA. This CDR3 contains 16 residues. The CDR3 sequence: CASSFRYRAGANVLTF. The DNA for the CDR3 is TGTGCCAGCAGCTTTCGGTACAGGGCTGGGGCCAACGTCCTGACTTTC.

This clonotype has only a few counts. This chain uses TRBV12-3 or TRBV12-4 with TRBJ1-2, with 8 bases that match TRBD1. V was clipped by 1 base and J by 3 bases; unmatched bases: 4. The CDR3 contains 15 residues. CDR3 nucleotides: TGTGCCAGCAGTTTAGGGGCAGGGGGCCACTATGGCTACACCTTC. This translates into CASSLGAGGHYGYTF.

This clonotype was seen a handful of times. The genes are TRBV7-2 and TRBJ2-7; TRBD2 matches 10 bases. The CDR3 spans 12 residues. Unmatched junction bases numbered 5, after V lost 5 bases and J lost 10 bases. CDR1 and CDR2 from the germline V gene are SGHTA and FQGNSA. This CDR3 reads CASSGTSVTQYF. In DNA form, the CDR3 reads TGTGCCAGCAGCGGGACTAGCGTAACCCAGTACTTC.

The CDR3 region is CSARDRGGANYGYTF. The CDR3 DNA is TGCAGTGCTAGAGATCGGGGGGGGGCTAACTATGGCTACACCTTC. V is TRBV20-1 and J is TRBJ1-2; tentative D call: TRBD1 (5 bases). CDR1 and CDR2 from the germline V gene are DFQATT and SNEGSKA (reference sequence). This CDR3 spans 15 amino acids. V lost 0 bases to trimming and J lost 0 bases, with 11 bases between them.

This rearrangement joins TRBV20-1 to TRBJ2-5, with 7 bases matching TRBD1. The V segment lost 0 bases and the J segment 1 base; nucleotides outside the gene matches: 5. CDR1 and CDR2 (germline): DFQATT, SNEGSKA (reference sequence). There are 15 residues in the CDR3. DNA of the CDR3: TGCAGTGCTAGAGATCCCGCAGGGGGCCAAGAGACCCAGTACTTC. It is translated as CSARDPAGGQETQYF.

In its sample, this clonotype was seen a few times. The chain has TRBV12-3 or TRBV12-4 and TRBJ2-7, with 7 positions matching TRBD2. V dropped 7 bases and J dropped 2; count of bases not matched to a gene: 8. The CDR3 runs to 14 residues. CDR3 sequence reads: CASNTFGGTYEQYF. CDR3 sequence (DNA): TGTGCCAGCAACACATTCGGGGGGACCTACGAGCAGTACTTC.

Regarding this clonotype: This may be a read error, as it is one base from a much larger clone. This chain uses TRBV27 with TRBJ2-7, with a tentative D call TRBD1 (6 bases). Per the germline V gene, CDR1 is MNHEY and CDR2 is SMNVEV (reference sequence). The CDR3 has 14 amino acids. Trimming took 7 bases from V and 2 from J, leaving 15 bases between them. Here the CDR3 reads CASTRGRGTYEQYF. The CDR3 coding sequence is TGTGCCAGCACCCGGGGCAGGGGCACCTACGAGCAGTACTTC.

In this sample, this clonotype turned up a few times. V usage is TRBV6-6 and J usage is TRBJ2-3; D ambiguous. The CDR3 has 12 residues. V shed 6 bases and J shed 2 bases, with 6 bases lying between them. Germline CDR1 is MNHNY and CDR2 is SVGAGI (reference sequence). This CDR3 reads CASSQLTDTQYF. CDR3 bases: TGTGCCAGCAGCCAGCTCACAGATACGCAGTATTTT.

This clonotype was counted once. An end of the junction does not agree with germline; a read error may underlie this. The chain carries TRBV7-6 and TRBJ2-7, with unresolved D. This CDR3 has 13 residues. Per germline, CDR1 SGHVS and CDR2 FNYEAQ. The CDR3 spells CASGSPINYELYF. The CDR3 DNA reads TGTGCCAGCGGATCACCAATTAACTACGAGCTGTACTTC.

The chain recombines TRBV6-6 with TRBJ2-7; tentatively, D is TRBD1 or TRBD2 (5 bases each). V was cut by 2 bases and J by 3 bases, with 20 bases left in between. The CDR3 is 17 residues long. In germline, CDR1 is MNHNY, CDR2 SVGAGI (reference sequence). The chain's CDR3 is CASSYGVLPGTDYEQYF. The CDR3 nucleotides read TGTGCCAGCAGTTACGGGGTCCTCCCAGGGACGGACTACGAGCAGTACTTC.

This chain uses TRBV12-3 or TRBV12-4 with TRBJ2-7; TRBD2 matches at 10 bases. This CDR3 has 16 residues. J gave up 12 bases and V 2 bases, and 16 bases lay outside the gene matches. This chain's CDR3 is CASSLSPLAGEETRYF. The CDR3 DNA is TGTGCCAGCAGTTTAAGCCCCCTAGCGGGGGAGGAGACCCGGTACTTC.

This clonotype was found many times. The CDR3 nucleotides are TGTGCCAGCAGCCCCGGGACAGAGGATGGCTACACCTTC. It encodes CASSPGTEDGYTF. The J gene is TRBJ1-2, the V gene TRBV7-2; TRBD1 matches at 7 bases. Germline CDR1 and CDR2: SGHTA and FQGNSA. V lost 5 bases and J lost 6; bases outside the gene matches: 6. The length of the CDR3 is 13 residues.

Ten or more counts support this clonotype. This rearrangement joins TRBV5-1 to TRBJ2-3; 14 bases map to TRBD2. The V and J ends lost 4 bases and 6 bases, in that order; junction bases with no gene match: 4. This CDR3 comprises 15 residues. In germline, CDR1 is SGHRS, CDR2 YFSETQ. As DNA, the CDR3 is TGCGCCAGCAGCGTGACTAGCGGGGGGGTGGATACGCAGTATTTT. Protein product: CASSVTSGGVDTQYF.

The chain couples TRBV12-3 or TRBV12-4 to TRBJ2-5; no definite D call. V was trimmed by 3 bases and J by 7 bases, leaving 12 bases between them. CDR3 length equals 13 residues. CDR3 amino acids: CASSLGQSGTQYF. The CDR3 nucleotides are TGTGCCAGCAGTTTGGGTCAGTCGGGGACCCAGTACTTC.

This clonotype was counted only a few times. The V and J genes are TRBV12-3 or TRBV12-4 and TRBJ1-5; D unresolved. Trimming left V 6 bases short and J 5 bases short, with 14 bases between. This CDR3 spans 14 amino acids. The CDR3 DNA sequence: TGTGCCAGCAGCTTGGGTCTCCTTGATCAGCCCCAGCATTTT. Amino acid sequence: CASSLGLLDQPQHF.